One T cell receptor (beta chain) is described in this entry. Its specificity is unknown. Sampling of alopecia areata patients yielded lesional scalp punch biopsies as well as peripheral blood. PBMCs served as the source from which CD4+ and CD8+ T cells were sorted. This specimen belongs to a study of CD8+ T cells in alopecia areata. Across the study: Patients in the treated group were given tofacitinib by mouth, 5 to 10 mg twice a day. Study outcomes and limitations: Sequencing of scalp tissue also captures the resident alphabeta T cells of normal skin.

CDR3 size: 14 residues. The germline CDR1 and CDR2 sequences are SGDLS and YYNGEE. V lost 4 bases, J lost 0 bases, and 11 bases lay in between. Reverse transcribed after extraction, RNA yielded cDNA as the sequencing template. Assay: immunoSEQ multiplex PCR; the TCRdb copy retains only in-frame clones and omits some. This table holds some 180,000 clones, about 63% found once. V usage is TRBV9 and J usage is TRBJ2-7; a weak D match, TRBD2 (5 bases). This sequence originates from a human donor with alopecia areata. This material consisted of CD4+ T cells sorted from blood, taken at week 0. The CDR3 sequence: CASSPGLSSYEQYF. The CDR3 nucleotides are TGTGCCAGCAGCCCAGGACTCAGCTCCTACGAGCAGTACTTC.